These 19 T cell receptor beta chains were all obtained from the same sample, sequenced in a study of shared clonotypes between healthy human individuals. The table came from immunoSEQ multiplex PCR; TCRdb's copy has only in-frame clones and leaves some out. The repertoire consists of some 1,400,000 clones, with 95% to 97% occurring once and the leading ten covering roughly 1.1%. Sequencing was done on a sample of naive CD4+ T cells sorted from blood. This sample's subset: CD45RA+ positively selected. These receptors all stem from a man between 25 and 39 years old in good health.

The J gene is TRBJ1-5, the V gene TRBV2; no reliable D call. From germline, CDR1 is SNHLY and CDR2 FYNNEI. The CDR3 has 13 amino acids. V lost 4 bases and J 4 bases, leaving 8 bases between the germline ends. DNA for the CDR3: TGTGCCAGCAGTGTTGAAGTTAATCAGCCCCAGCATTTT. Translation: CASSVEVNQPQHF. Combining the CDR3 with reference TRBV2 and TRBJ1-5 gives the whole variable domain EPEVTQTPSHQVTQMGQEVILRCVPISNHLYFYWYRQILGQKVEFLVSFYNNEISEKSEIFDDQFSVERPDGSNFTLKIRSTKLEDSAMYFCASSVEVNQPQHFGDGTRLSIL.

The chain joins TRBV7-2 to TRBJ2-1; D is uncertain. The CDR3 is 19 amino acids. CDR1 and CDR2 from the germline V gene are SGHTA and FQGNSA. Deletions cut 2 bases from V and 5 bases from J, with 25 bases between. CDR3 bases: TGTGCCAGCAGCTTAATGGCGTTCTCGGGTTCAGTTCGTAACAATGAGCAGTTCTTC. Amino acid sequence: CASSLMAFSGSVRNNEQFF.

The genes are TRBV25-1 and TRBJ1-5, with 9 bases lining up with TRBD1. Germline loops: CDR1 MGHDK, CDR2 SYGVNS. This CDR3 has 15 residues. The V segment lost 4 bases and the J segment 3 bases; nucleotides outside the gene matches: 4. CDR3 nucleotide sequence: TGTGCCAGCAGTGTGGGGACAGGGAACAATCAGCCCCAGCATTTT. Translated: CASSVGTGNNQPQHF. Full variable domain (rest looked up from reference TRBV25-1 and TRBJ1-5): EADIYQTPRYLVIGTGKKITLECSQTMGHDKMYWYQQDPGMELHLIHYSYGVNSTEKGDLSSESTVSRIRTEHFPLTLESARPSHTSQYLCASSVGTGNNQPQHFGDGTRLSIL.

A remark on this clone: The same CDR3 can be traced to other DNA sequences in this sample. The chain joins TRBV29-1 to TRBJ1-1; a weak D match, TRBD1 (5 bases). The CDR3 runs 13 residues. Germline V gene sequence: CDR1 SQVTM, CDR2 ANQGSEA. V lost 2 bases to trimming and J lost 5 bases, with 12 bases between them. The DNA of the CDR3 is TGCAGCGTTGAACGGCAGGGTGGAACTGAAGCTTTCTTT. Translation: CSVERQGGTEAFF.

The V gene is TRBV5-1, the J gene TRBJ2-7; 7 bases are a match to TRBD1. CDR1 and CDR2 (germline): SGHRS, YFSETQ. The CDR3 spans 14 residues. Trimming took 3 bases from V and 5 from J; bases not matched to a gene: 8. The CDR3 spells CASSSLTGINEQYF. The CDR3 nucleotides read TGCGCCAGCAGCTCCCTGACAGGGATCAACGAGCAGTACTTC.

The CDR3 loop is CASSLESSSGLGETQYF. Written as DNA, the CDR3 is TGCGCCAGCAGCTTGGAATCGTCTAGCGGGCTGGGGGAGACCCAGTACTTC. The rearrangement joins TRBV5-1 to TRBJ2-5, with 8 bases lining up with TRBD2. Germline CDR1 reads SGHRS; CDR2 reads YFSETQ. V trimming: 0 bases; J trimming: 5 bases; junction bases outside the gene matches: 12. This CDR3 region has 17 residues.

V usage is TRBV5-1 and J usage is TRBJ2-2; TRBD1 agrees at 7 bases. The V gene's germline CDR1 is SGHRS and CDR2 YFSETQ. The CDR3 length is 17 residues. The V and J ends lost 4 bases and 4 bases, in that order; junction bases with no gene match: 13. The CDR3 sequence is CASSPGQALPPTGELFF. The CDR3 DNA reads TGCGCCAGCAGCCCCGGACAGGCCCTCCCCCCCACCGGGGAGCTGTTTTTT.

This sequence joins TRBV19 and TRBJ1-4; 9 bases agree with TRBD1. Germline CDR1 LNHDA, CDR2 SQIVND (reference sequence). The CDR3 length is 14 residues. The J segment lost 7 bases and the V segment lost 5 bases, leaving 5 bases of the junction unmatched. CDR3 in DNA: TGTGCCAGTAGTCTGACAGGGGGAGGTGAAAAACTGTTTTTT. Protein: CASSLTGGGEKLFF.

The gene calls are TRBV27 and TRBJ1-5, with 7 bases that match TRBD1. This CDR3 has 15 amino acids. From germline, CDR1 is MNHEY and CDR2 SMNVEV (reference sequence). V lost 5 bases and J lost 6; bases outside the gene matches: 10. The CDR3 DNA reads TGTGCCAGCAGTCCGAGGGGACAGTTGGGTCAGCCCCAGCATTTT. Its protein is CASSPRGQLGQPQHF.

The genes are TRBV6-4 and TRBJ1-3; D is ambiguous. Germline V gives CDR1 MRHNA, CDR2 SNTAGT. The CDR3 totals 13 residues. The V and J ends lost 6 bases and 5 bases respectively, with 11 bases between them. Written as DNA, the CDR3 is TGTGCCAGCAGCATCCGGGCGCGAAACACCATATATTTT. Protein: CASSIRARNTIYF.

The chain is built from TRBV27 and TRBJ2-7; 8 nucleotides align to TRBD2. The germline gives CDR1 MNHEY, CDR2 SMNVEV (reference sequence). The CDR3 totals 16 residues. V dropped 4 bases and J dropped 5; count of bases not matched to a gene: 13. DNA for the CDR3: TGTGCCAGCAGTTCCCCCCCCTTAGCGGGAATCGACGAGCAGTACTTC. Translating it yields CASSSPPLAGIDEQYF.

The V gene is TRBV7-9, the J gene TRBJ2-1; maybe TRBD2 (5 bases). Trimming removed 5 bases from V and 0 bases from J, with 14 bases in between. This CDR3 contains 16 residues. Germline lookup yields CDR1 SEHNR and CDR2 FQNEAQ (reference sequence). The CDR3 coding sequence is TGTGCCAGCAGCCCACTTTGGCGGGTCTCCTACAATGAGCAGTTCTTC. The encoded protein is CASSPLWRVSYNEQFF.

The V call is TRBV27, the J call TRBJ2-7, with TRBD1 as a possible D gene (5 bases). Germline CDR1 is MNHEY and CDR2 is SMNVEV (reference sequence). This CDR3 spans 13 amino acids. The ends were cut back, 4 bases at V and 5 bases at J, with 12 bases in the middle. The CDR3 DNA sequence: TGTGCCAGCAGTTCCAGGGTAGTAGACGAGCAGTACTTC. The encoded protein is CASSSRVVDEQYF.

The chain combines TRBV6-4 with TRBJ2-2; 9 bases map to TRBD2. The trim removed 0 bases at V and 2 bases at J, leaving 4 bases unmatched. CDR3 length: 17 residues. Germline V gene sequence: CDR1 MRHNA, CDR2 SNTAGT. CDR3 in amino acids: CASSDSPLAGNTGELFF. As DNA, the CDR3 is TGTGCCAGCAGTGACTCACCGCTAGCGGGAAACACCGGGGAGCTGTTTTTT.

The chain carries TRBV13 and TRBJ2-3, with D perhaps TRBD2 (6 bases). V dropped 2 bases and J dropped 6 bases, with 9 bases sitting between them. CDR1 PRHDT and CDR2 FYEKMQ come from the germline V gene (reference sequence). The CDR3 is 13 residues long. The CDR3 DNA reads TGTGCCAGCAGCTTACCGGGAGCGGATACGCAGTATTTT. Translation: CASSLPGADTQYF. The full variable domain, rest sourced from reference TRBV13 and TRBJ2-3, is AAGVIQSPRHLIKEKRETATLKCYPIPRHDTVYWYQQGPGQDPQFLISFYEKMQSDKGSIPDRFSAQQFSDYHSELNMSSLELGDSALYFCASSLPGADTQYFGPGTRLTVL.

The chain's CDR3 is CASSFTPQETQYF. As DNA, the CDR3 is TGTGCCAGCAGCTTTACACCACAAGAGACCCAGTACTTC. This sequence joins TRBV7-3 and TRBJ2-5, with D unclear. This CDR3 has 13 residues. Germline assignment: CDR1 SGHTA and CDR2 FQGTGA. Trimming removed 3 bases from V and 2 bases from J, with 7 bases in between. Drawing the rest from reference TRBV7-3 and TRBJ2-5, the complete variable domain is GAGVSQTPSNKVTEKGKYVELRCDPISGHTALYWYRQSLGQGPEFLIYFQGTGAADDSGLPNDRFFAVRPEGSVSTLKIQRTERGDSAVYLCASSFTPQETQYFGPGTRLLVL.

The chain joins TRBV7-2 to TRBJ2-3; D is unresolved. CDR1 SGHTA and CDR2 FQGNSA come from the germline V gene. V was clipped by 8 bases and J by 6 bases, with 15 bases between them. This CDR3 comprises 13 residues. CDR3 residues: CASGPSKADTQYF. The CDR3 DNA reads TGTGCCAGCGGCCCCAGCAAGGCCGATACGCAGTATTTT.

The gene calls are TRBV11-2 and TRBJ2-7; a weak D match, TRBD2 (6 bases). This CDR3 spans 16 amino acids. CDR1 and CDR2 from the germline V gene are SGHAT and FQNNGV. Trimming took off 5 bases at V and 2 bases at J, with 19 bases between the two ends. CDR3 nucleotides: TGTGCCAGCAGCCTAAGCCCCGGGACTGACGCCTACGAGCAGTACTTC. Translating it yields CASSLSPGTDAYEQYF.

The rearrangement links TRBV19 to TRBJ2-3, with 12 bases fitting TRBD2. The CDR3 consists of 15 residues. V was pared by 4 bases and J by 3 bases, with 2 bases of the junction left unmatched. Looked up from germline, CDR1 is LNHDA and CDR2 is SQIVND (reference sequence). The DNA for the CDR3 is TGTGCCAGTAGTACGACTAGCGGGAGAACAGATACGCAGTATTTT. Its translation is CASSTTSGRTDTQYF.